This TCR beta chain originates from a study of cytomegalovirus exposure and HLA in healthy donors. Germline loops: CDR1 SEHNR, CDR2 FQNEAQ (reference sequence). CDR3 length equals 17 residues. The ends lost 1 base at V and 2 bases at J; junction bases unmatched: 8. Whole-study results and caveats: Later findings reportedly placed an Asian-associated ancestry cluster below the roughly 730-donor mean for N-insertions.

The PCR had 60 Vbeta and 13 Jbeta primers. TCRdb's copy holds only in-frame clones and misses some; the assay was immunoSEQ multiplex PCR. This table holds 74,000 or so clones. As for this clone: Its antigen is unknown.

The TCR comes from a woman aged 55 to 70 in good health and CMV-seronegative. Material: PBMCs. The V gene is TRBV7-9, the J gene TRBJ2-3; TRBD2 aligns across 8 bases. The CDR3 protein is CASSLGVAGMNTDTQYF. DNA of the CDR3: TGTGCCAGCAGCTTAGGGGTAGCGGGGATGAACACAGATACGCAGTATTTT.